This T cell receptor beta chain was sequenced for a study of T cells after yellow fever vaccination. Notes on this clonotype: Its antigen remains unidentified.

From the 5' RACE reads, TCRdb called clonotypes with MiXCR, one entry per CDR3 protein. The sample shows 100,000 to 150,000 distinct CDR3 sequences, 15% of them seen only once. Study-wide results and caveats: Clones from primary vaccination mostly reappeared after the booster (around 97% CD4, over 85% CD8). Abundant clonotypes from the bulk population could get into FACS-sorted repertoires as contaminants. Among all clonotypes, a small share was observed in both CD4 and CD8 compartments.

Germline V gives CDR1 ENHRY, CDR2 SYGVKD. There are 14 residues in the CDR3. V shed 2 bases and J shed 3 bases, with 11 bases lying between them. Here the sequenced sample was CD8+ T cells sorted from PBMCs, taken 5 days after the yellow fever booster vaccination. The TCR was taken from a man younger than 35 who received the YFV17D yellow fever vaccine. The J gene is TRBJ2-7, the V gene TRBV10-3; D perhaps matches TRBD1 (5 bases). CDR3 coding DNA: TGTGCCATCAGTGAGGCAGGGTCCCTCTACGAGCAGTACTTC. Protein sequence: CAISEAGSLYEQYF.